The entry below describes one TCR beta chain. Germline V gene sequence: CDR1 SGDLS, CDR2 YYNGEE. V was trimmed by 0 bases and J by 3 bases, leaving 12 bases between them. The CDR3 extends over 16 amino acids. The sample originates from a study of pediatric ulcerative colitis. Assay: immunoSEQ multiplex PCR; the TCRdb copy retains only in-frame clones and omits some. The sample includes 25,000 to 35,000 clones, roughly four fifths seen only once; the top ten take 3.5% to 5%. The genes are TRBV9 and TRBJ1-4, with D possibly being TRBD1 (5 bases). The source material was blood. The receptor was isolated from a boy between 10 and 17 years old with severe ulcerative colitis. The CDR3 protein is CASSVGSGTANEKLFF. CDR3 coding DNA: TGTGCCAGCAGCGTAGGATCCGGGACGGCTAATGAAAAACTGTTTTTT.